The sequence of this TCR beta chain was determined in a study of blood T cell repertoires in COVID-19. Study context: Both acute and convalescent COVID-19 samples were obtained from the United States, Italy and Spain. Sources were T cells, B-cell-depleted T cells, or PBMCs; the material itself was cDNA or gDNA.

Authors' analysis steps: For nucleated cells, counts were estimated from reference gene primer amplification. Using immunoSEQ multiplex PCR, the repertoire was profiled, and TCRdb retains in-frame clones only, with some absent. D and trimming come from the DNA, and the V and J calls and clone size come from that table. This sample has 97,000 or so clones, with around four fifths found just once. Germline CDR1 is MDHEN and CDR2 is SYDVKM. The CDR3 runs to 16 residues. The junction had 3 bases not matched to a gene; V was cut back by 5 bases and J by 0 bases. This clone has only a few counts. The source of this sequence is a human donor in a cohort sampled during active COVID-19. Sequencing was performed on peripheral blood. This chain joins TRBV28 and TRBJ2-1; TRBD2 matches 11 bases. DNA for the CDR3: TGTGCCAGCAGTCCCACTAGCGGGAGCTCCTACAATGAGCAGTTCTTC. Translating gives CASSPTSGSSYNEQFF.